The TCR beta chain under discussion was sequenced for a study of shared clonotypes between healthy human individuals. TCRdb keeps only in-frame clones here, not all; method: immunoSEQ multiplex PCR. The sample includes 1.6 million or so clones, around 98.5% of them seen just once. Healthy and HIV-negative, the adult donors had no recent acute infections or vaccinations. Caucasian adults living in Nashville, Tennessee, provided all samples. From germline, CDR1 is SGHRS and CDR2 YFSETQ. Trimming cost V 3 bases and J 7 bases; bases outside gene matches: 10. This CDR3 is 15 amino acids long. The chain couples TRBV5-1 to TRBJ2-1; 7 bases agree with TRBD2. The sequence came from a man aged 25 to 40 in good health. The sequenced sample consisted of naive CD4+ T cells sorted from blood. Stated subset: CD45RA+ positively selected. CDR3 sequence: CASSSSGLTWNEQFF. The CDR3 coding sequence is TGCGCCAGCAGCTCTAGCGGCCTAACTTGGAATGAGCAGTTCTTC.